The present TCR beta chain was sequenced within a study of blood T cell repertoires in COVID-19. The V and J ends lost 7 bases and 1 base respectively, with 22 bases between them. Germline CDR1 is LNHDA and CDR2 is SQIVND (reference sequence). The CDR3 sequence is 17 residues long. The repertoire was sequenced with immunoSEQ multiplex PCR; TCRdb's copy has only in-frame clones and lacks some. The sample has about 190,000 clones, more than 65% seen once. This clone was recorded once. This receptor was obtained from a woman aged 45-65 years with acute COVID-19. The sample taken for sequencing was PBMCs or T cells enriched from blood (not recorded which). The chain couples TRBV19 to TRBJ1-2; no clear D. The CDR3 reads CASTSLIRGLINYGYTF. The CDR3 coding sequence is TGTGCCAGTACCTCACTGATCAGAGGACTGATTAACTATGGCTACACCTTC.